Each of the 23 T cell receptor beta chains below was sequenced from the same sample in a study of blood T cell repertoires in COVID-19. The data were produced by immunoSEQ multiplex PCR, yet TCRdb's version contains in-frame clones alone and is incomplete. The sample includes under 200,000 clones, roughly 86% seen only once; the top ten take around 0.63%. The sequenced sample consisted of peripheral blood. The receptors were gathered from a man aged 55 to 70 with COVID-19, enrolled during active disease.

The chain carries TRBV18 and TRBJ2-1; D ambiguous. CDR3 length: 14 residues. V was clipped by 1 base and J by 5 bases, with 9 bases between them. CDR1 and CDR2 (germline): KGHSH, LQKENI. CDR3 sequence (DNA): TGTGCCAGCTCACCACAGCTAGGCGACAATGAGCAGTTCTTC. This translates into CASSPQLGDNEQFF.

This clone was recorded only once. This rearrangement joins TRBV5-4 to TRBJ2-3, with 14 bases aligning to TRBD2. CDR3 length: 15 residues. Trimming took 4 bases from V and 4 from J; bases not matched to a gene: 2. The germline V gene encodes CDR1 SGHNT and CDR2 YYREEE (reference sequence). In nucleotides, the CDR3 is TGTGCCAGCAGCCTGGGACTAGCGGGAGCAGATACGCAGTATTTT. Amino acids: CASSLGLAGADTQYF.

The chain has TRBV19 and TRBJ1-6; D is uncertain. Looked up from germline, CDR1 is LNHDA and CDR2 is SQIVND (reference sequence). Trimming pared 6 bases from V and 6 bases from J, leaving 12 bases between. The CDR3 covers 14 residues. The CDR3 nucleotides read TGTGCCAGTAGACAAGCGTACCTTAATTCACCCCTCCACTTT. This gives the protein CASRQAYLNSPLHF.

This clone was observed a single time. The chain carries TRBV7-8 and TRBJ1-4; D is uncertain. This CDR3 comprises 12 residues. V was shortened by 5 bases and J by 8 bases, with 9 bases between the two germline ends. Germline V gene lookup returns CDR1 SGHVS and CDR2 FQNEAQ. CDR3 loop: CASSPPGEKLFF. For the CDR3, the DNA is TGTGCCAGCAGCCCCCCGGGGGAAAAACTGTTTTTT.

V and J are TRBV28 and TRBJ1-2; D may be TRBD1 (5 bases). The germline V gene has CDR1 MDHEN and CDR2 SYDVKM. This CDR3 has 14 amino acids. V lost 3 bases and J 4 bases, leaving 12 bases between the germline ends. This CDR3 is CASSLSQGSYGYTF. In DNA, the CDR3 is TGTGCCAGCAGTTTGTCCCAGGGAAGCTATGGCTACACCTTC.

This clone has a single count. The chain recombines TRBV7-3 with TRBJ1-2, with a possible D match to TRBD1 (6 bases). CDR3 length: 14 residues. CDR1 and CDR2 from the germline V gene are SGHTA and FQGTGA. Between the trimmed V and J ends, which lost 2 bases and 3 bases, there was a span of 10 bases. This chain's CDR3 is CASSLAGDDYGYTF. DNA for the CDR3: TGTGCCAGCAGCTTAGCAGGGGACGACTATGGCTACACCTTC.

This chain uses TRBV11-2 with TRBJ1-6, with unresolved D. The germline V gene has CDR1 SGHAT and CDR2 FQNNGV. The V and J ends lost 5 bases and 8 bases respectively, with 10 bases between them. The CDR3 runs to 13 residues. The CDR3 DNA reads TGTGCCAGCAGCCCCCTTGTTTATTCACCCCTCCACTTT. Translating it yields CASSPLVYSPLHF.

This chain links TRBV30 with TRBJ1-3, with D uncertain. This CDR3 spans 12 amino acids. Trimming took off 2 bases at V and 0 bases at J, with 2 bases between the two ends. Germline loops: CDR1 GTSNPN, CDR2 SVGIG (reference sequence). CDR3 sequence: CAWSLSGNTIYF. As DNA, the CDR3 is TGTGCCTGGAGTCTCTCTGGAAACACCATATATTTT.

The chain uses TRBV5-1 and TRBJ2-6, with 7 bases that match TRBD1. The CDR3 runs 18 residues. CDR1 is SGHRS and CDR2 is YFSETQ in the germline V gene. Trimming at V came to 0 bases and at J to 0 bases, leaving 6 bases not matched to a gene. The CDR3 coding sequence is TGCGCCAGCAGCTTGGAGGCAGGGGGATTCTCTGGGGCCAACGTCCTGACTTTC. Protein sequence: CASSLEAGGFSGANVLTF.

The J gene is TRBJ1-2, the V gene TRBV5-1; 11 nucleotides match TRBD1. Germline loops: CDR1 SGHRS, CDR2 YFSETQ. CDR3 length equals 15 residues. Trimming at V came to 0 bases and at J to 4 bases, leaving 2 bases not matched to a gene. For the CDR3, the DNA is TGCGCCAGCAGCTTGGGTGGGACAGGGGGCTATGGCTACACCTTC. It codes for CASSLGGTGGYGYTF.

This chain uses TRBV28 with TRBJ2-4; 8 bases fit TRBD1. The ends lost 5 bases at V and 8 bases at J; junction bases unmatched: 17. Germline V gene lookup returns CDR1 MDHEN and CDR2 SYDVKM. The CDR3 contains 17 residues. DNA for the CDR3: TGTGCCAGCAGTACGTTGCGGACAGGGACATTCAAGTACATTCAGTACTTC. Protein sequence: CASSTLRTGTFKYIQYF.

The chain carries TRBV6-5 and TRBJ2-1, with 13 bases that match TRBD2. The V gene's germline CDR1 is MNHEY and CDR2 SVGAGI. V was clipped by 4 bases and J by 6 bases; unmatched bases: 3. This CDR3 has 15 amino acids. The CDR3 DNA sequence: TGTGCCAGCAGTTCACTAGCGGGGGGGCTCAATGAGCAGTTCTTC. The encoded protein is CASSSLAGGLNEQFF.

The V gene is TRBV2, the J gene TRBJ1-5, with D unresolved. The CDR3 extends over 12 amino acids. Germline V lookup: CDR1 SNHLY, CDR2 FYNNEI. Trimming removed 2 bases at V and 9 bases at J, with 8 bases between. The CDR3 DNA sequence: TGTGCCAGCAGTGAATTTTCGAGGCCCCAGCATTTT. Protein product: CASSEFSRPQHF.

V and J are TRBV18 and TRBJ2-1; 7 bases line up with TRBD1. Germline V gene data show CDR1 as KGHSH and CDR2 as LQKENI. Trimming removed 3 bases from V and 4 bases from J; junction bases left unmatched: 6. The CDR3 has 15 residues. Here the CDR3 DNA reads TGTGCCAGCTCACCGGGACAGCAGATTTACAATGAGCAGTTCTTC. Translated: CASSPGQQIYNEQFF.

The V call is TRBV11-2, the J call TRBJ2-5; D gene unclear. CDR3 length equals 13 residues. In germline, CDR1 is SGHAT, CDR2 FQNNGV. V lost 1 base and J lost 4, with 7 bases in between. The CDR3 DNA reads as TGTGCCAGCAGCTTAGCCAGGTTAGAGACCCAGTACTTC. Translation gives CASSLARLETQYF. The full variable domain, with the rest looked up from reference TRBV11-2 and TRBJ2-5, is EAGVAQSPRYKIIEKRQSVAFWCNPISGHATLYWYQQILGQGPKLLIQFQNNGVVDDSQLPKDRFSAERLKGVDSTLKIQPAKLEDSAVYLCASSLARLETQYFGPGTRLLVL.

The gene calls are TRBV2 and TRBJ2-5; the D gene is possibly TRBD2 (6 bases). Germline V gene sequence: CDR1 SNHLY, CDR2 FYNNEI. Trimming stripped 11 bases from V and 5 bases from J, with 15 bases between. The CDR3 is 12 amino acids. This CDR3 is CAGGPPGETQYF. The CDR3 DNA is TGTGCCGGAGGGCCACCCGGGGAGACCCAGTACTTC.

This chain joins TRBV5-6 and TRBJ1-4, with D perhaps TRBD1 (5 bases). This CDR3 comprises 15 residues. Germline CDR1 is SGHDT and CDR2 is YYEEEE. Between the trimmed V and J ends, which lost 1 base and 8 bases, there was a span of 15 bases. Here the CDR3 reads CASSLKGQGWEKLFF. In DNA, the CDR3 is TGTGCCAGCAGCTTGAAAGGCCAGGGCTGGGAAAAACTGTTTTTT.

V is TRBV6-6 and J is TRBJ2-7, with 7 bases fitting TRBD2. Germline V gene lookup returns CDR1 MNHNY and CDR2 SVGAGI (reference sequence). The CDR3 is 15 residues long. The V and J ends lost 2 bases and 5 bases, in that order; junction bases with no gene match: 9. The CDR3 loop reads CASSYISGLSDEQYF. The CDR3 bases are TGTGCCAGCAGTTACATTAGCGGGCTTTCGGACGAGCAGTACTTC.

The chain couples TRBV5-8 to TRBJ1-3; D is possibly TRBD1 (6 bases). CDR1 is SGHTS and CDR2 is YDEGEE in the germline V gene. Trimming removed 1 base from V and 5 bases from J, with 16 bases in between. The CDR3 runs 16 residues. The chain's CDR3 is CASSLRRGLSRNTIYF. The CDR3 coding sequence is TGTGCCAGCAGCTTGCGCAGGGGTTTATCTAGAAACACCATATATTTT.

V usage is TRBV29-1 and J usage is TRBJ1-1, with D perhaps TRBD1 (5 bases). Germline V gene data show CDR1 as SQVTM and CDR2 as ANQGSEA. Trimming pared 3 bases from V and 3 bases from J, leaving 11 bases between. This CDR3 has 13 residues. CDR3 residues: CSVDQGGDTEAFF. CDR3 sequence (DNA): TGCAGCGTTGATCAGGGTGGCGACACTGAAGCTTTCTTT.

The chain links TRBV29-1 to TRBJ2-3; 7 bases match TRBD1. Germline V gene lookup returns CDR1 SQVTM and CDR2 ANQGSEA. The CDR3 consists of 13 residues. V lost 7 bases and J lost 2; bases outside the gene matches: 6. The CDR3 DNA follows: TGCAGCGCCGGACAGGACTCCACAGATACGCAGTATTTT. This codes for CSAGQDSTDTQYF.

The chain carries TRBV19 and TRBJ1-2; 7 bases map to TRBD1. Germline V gene data show CDR1 as LNHDA and CDR2 as SQIVND (reference sequence). V lost 6 bases, J lost 3 bases, and 13 bases stayed unmatched. This CDR3 region has 16 residues. The CDR3 loop reads CASRSDRARWDYGYTF. CDR3 nucleotides: TGTGCCAGTAGAAGCGACAGGGCTCGATGGGACTATGGCTACACCTTC. The variable domain in full, with the rest retrieved from reference TRBV19 and TRBJ1-2, is DGGITQSPKYLFRKEGQNVTLSCEQNLNHDAMYWYRQDPGQGLRLIYYSQIVNDFQKGDIAEGYSVSREKKESFPLTVTSAQKNPTAFYLCASRSDRARWDYGYTFGSGTRLTVV.

V usage is TRBV5-6 and J usage is TRBJ2-3; TRBD2 agrees at 10 bases. With V trimmed by 4 bases and J by 2 bases, 13 bases remained unmatched. CDR1 and CDR2 (germline): SGHDT, YYEEEE. This CDR3 spans 18 amino acids. The CDR3 DNA reads TGTGCCAGCAGCCGTCTGCTCCTAGCGGGAGACGACACAGATACGCAGTATTTT. It translates to CASSRLLLAGDDTDTQYF.